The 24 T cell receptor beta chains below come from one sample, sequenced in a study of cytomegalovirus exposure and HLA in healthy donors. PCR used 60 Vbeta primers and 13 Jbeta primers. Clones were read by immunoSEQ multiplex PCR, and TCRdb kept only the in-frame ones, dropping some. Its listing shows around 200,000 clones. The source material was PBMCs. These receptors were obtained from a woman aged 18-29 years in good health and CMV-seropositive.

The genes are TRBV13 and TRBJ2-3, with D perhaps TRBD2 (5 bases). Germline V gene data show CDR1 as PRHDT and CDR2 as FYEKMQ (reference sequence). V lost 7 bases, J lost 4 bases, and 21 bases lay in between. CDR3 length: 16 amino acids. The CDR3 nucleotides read TGTGCCAGCACCCTCACCCGGTCTTTCGGGGCAGATACGCAGTATTTT. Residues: CASTLTRSFGADTQYF.

The CDR3 region has the DNA TGTGCCAGCAAGACAGTCAACTATGGCTACACCTTC. Encoded protein: CASKTVNYGYTF. V is TRBV6-5 and J is TRBJ1-2, with D possibly being TRBD1 (5 bases). In germline, CDR1 is MNHEY, CDR2 SVGAGI. CDR3 length: 12 residues. V gave up 7 bases and J gave up 2 bases, with 8 bases separating them.

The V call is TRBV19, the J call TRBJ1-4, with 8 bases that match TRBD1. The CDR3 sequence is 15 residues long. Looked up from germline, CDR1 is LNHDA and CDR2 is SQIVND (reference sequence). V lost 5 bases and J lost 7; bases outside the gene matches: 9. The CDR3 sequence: CASSSRTGYIEKLFF. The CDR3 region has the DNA TGTGCCAGTAGTTCCCGGACAGGGTACATTGAAAAACTGTTTTTT. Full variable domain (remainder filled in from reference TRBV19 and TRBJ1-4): DGGITQSPKYLFRKEGQNVTLSCEQNLNHDAMYWYRQDPGQGLRLIYYSQIVNDFQKGDIAEGYSVSREKKESFPLTVTSAQKNPTAFYLCASSSRTGYIEKLFFGSGTQLSVL.

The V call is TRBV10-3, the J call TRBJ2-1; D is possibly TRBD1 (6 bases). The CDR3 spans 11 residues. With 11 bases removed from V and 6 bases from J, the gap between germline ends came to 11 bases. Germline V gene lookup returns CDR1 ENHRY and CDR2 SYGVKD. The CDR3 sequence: CAAGQFNEQFF. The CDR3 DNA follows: TGTGCCGCCGGACAGTTCAATGAGCAGTTCTTC.

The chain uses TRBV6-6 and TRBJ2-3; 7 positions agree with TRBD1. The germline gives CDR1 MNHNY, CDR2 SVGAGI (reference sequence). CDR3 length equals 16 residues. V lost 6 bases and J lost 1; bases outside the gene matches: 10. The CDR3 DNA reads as TGTGCCAGCAGGGACGCAGGGGGAGAGCGCACAGATACGCAGTATTTT. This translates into CASRDAGGERTDTQYF.

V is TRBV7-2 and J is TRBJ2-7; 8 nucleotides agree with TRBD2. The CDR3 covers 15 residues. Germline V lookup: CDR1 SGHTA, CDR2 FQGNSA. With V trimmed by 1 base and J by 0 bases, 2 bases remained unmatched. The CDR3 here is CASSLVGTSSYEQYF. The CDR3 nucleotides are TGTGCCAGCAGCTTAGTGGGGACTAGCTCCTACGAGCAGTACTTC.

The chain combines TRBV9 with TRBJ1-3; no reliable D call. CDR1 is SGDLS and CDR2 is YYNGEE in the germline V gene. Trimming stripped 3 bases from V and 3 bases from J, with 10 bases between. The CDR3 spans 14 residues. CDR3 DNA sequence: TGTGCCAGCAGCGATGTGCGGGGTGGAAACACCATATATTTT. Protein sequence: CASSDVRGGNTIYF.

CDR3: CASSVRYEQYF. CDR3 nucleotide sequence: TGTGCCAGCAGTGTCCGCTACGAGCAGTACTTC. The V and J genes are TRBV2 and TRBJ2-7; D remains ambiguous. The CDR3 is 11 amino acids. The germline V gene encodes CDR1 SNHLY and CDR2 FYNNEI. V was pared by 4 bases and J by 3 bases, with 4 bases between.

CDR3 bases: TGTGCCAGCAGTGACGGTTTGACAGGGAGCACTGAAGCTTTCTTT. It yields the protein CASSDGLTGSTEAFF. This chain connects TRBV6-4 to TRBJ1-1; 7 nucleotides line up with TRBD1. The CDR3 has 15 residues. Trimming removed 2 bases from V and 4 bases from J; junction bases left unmatched: 7. From germline, CDR1 is MRHNA and CDR2 SNTAGT.

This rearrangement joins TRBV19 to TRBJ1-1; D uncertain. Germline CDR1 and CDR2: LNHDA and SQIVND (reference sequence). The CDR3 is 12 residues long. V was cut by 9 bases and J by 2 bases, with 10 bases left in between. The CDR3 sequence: CASSRENTEAFF. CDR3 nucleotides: TGTGCCAGCTCGAGGGAAAACACTGAAGCTTTCTTT.

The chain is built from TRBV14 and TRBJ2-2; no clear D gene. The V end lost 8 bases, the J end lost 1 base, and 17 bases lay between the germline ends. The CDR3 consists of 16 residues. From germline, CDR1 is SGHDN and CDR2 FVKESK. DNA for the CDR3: TGTGCCAGCCCTTGGCCGTCTCAACGGAACACCGGGGAGCTGTTTTTT. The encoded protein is CASPWPSQRNTGELFF.

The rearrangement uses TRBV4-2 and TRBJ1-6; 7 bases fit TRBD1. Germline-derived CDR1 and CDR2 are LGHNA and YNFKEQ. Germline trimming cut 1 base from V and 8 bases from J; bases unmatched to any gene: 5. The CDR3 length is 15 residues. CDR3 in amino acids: CASSQVDRDYSPLHF. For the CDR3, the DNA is TGTGCCAGCAGCCAAGTAGACAGGGATTATTCACCCCTCCACTTT.

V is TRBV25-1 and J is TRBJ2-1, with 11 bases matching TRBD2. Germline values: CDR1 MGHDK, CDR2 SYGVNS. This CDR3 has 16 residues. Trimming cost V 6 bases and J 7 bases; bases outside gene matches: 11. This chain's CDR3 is CASSGGKTSGVNEQFF. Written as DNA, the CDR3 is TGTGCCAGCAGCGGGGGTAAGACTAGCGGGGTTAATGAGCAGTTCTTC.

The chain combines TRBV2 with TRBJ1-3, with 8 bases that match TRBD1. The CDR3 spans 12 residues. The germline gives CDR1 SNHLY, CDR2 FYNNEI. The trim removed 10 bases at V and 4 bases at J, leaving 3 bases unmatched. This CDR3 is CATGQGGNTIYF. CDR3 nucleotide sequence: TGTGCCACCGGACAGGGAGGAAACACCATATATTTT.

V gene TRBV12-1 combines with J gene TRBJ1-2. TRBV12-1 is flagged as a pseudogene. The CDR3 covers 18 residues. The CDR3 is CASSFFRASTSPNYGYTF. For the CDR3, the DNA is TGTGCCAGCAGCTTTTTCAGAGCCTCTACTAGTCCTAACTATGGCTACACCTTC.

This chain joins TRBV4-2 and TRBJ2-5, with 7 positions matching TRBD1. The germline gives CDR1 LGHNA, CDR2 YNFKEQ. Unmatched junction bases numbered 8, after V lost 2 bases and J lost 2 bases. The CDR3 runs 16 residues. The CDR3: CASSQKSGGDQETQYF. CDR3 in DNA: TGTGCCAGCAGCCAAAAGTCAGGGGGTGATCAAGAGACCCAGTACTTC.

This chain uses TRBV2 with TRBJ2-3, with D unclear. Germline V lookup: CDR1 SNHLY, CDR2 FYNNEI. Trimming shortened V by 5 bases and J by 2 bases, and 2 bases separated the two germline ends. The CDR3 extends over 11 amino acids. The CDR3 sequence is CASSYTDTQYF. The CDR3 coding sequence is TGTGCCAGCAGTTACACAGATACGCAGTATTTT.

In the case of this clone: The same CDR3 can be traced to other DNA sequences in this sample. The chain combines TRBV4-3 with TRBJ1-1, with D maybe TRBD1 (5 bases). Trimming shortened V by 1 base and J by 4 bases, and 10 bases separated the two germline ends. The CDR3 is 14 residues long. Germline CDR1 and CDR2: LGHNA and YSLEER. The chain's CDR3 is CASSQGGGGTEAFF. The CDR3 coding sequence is TGCGCCAGCAGCCAAGGGGGCGGTGGCACTGAAGCTTTCTTT.

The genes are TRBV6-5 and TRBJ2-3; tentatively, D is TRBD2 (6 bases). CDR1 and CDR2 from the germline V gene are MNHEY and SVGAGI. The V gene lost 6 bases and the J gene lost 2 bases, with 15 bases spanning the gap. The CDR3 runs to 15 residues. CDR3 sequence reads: CASSRSSDLTDTQYF. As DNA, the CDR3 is TGTGCCAGCAGCCGATCTAGCGACCTCACAGATACGCAGTATTTT.

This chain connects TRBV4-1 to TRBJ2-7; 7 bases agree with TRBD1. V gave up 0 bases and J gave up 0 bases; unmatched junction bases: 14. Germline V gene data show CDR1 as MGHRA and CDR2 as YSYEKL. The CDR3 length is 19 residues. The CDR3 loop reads CASSQDRWEPGQISYEQYF. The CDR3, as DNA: TGCGCCAGCAGCCAAGATAGATGGGAGCCGGGACAGATCTCCTACGAGCAGTACTTC.

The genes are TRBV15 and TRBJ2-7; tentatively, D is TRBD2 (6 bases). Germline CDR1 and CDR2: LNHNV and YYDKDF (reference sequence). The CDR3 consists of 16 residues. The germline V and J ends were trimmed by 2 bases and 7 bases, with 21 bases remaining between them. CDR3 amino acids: CATSRYRIPREWEQYF. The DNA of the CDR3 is TGTGCCACCAGCAGATACAGGATCCCTCGGGAGTGGGAGCAGTACTTC.

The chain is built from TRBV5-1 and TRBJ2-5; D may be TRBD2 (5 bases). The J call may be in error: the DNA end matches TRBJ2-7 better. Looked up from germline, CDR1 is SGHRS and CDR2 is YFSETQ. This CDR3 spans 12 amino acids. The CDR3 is CASSLGEYEQYF. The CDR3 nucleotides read TGCGCCAGCAGCTTGGGGGAGTACGAGCAGTACTTC.

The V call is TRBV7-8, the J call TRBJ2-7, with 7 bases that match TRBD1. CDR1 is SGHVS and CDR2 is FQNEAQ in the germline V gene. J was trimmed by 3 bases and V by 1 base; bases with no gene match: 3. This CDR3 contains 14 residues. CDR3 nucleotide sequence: TGTGCCAGCAGCTTAGTCCCAGGGGGCTACGAGCAGTACTTC. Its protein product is CASSLVPGGYEQYF.

CDR3 DNA sequence: TGTGCCAGCAGCTTAGGGGGCGACAGGGCCTACGAGCAGTACTTC. Its protein is CASSLGGDRAYEQYF. J is TRBJ2-7 and V is TRBV7-7, with 7 bases aligning to TRBD1. The CDR3 totals 15 residues. Germline CDR1 reads SSHAT; CDR2 reads FNYEAQ (reference sequence). Trimming at V came to 1 base and at J to 2 bases, leaving 5 bases not matched to a gene.